A selection of T cell receptor beta chains follows, all from one sample in a study of molecular identifiers for immune sequencing clone quantification. TCRdb itself ran the PCR reads through MiXCR, one entry per CDR3 protein. This sample carries about half a million distinct CDR3 sequences, over 20% of them seen once, and the ten largest clones take approximately 0.84%. Specimen: naive CD8+ T cells from blood, with Jurkat cell RNA spiked in. These receptors were taken from a human donor in good health. Some libraries in this study had Jurkat cell RNA spiked in. Each CDR3 is given with its conserved first and last residue. D genes are given only for firm matches. Some rows have no size entry. The others give once, few or many, or a class for an expanded clone.

few	TRBD2	TRBV10-3	TRBJ2-7	TGTGCCATCGGAGGGACTAGCGGGAGGGCAGTGAACGAGCAGTACTTC	CAIGGTSGRAVNEQYF
many	TRBD1	TRBV13	TRBJ2-3	TGTGCCAGCAGCCCAGGGACAGGGGTAGATACGCAGTATTTT	CASSPGTGVDTQYF
many	-	TRBV29-1	TRBJ1-2	TGCAGCGTTGAAGATGGAGAACGGGGCGGTGGCTACACCTTC	CSVEDGERGGGYTF
-	TRBD2	TRBV7-3	TRBJ2-1	TGTGCCAGCAGCTTAACACTAGGGACTAGCGACCACAATGGGCAGTTCTTC	CASSLTLGTSDHNGQFF
-	-	TRBV19	TRBJ2-7	TGTGCCAGTAGTATAGAAACAGGGAAGAACTACGAGCAGTACTTC	CASSIETGKNYEQYF
few	-	TRBV12-3/TRBV12-4	TRBJ1-1	TGTGCCAGCAGTTTATGGAGGGACACTGAAGCTTTCTTT	CASSLWRDTEAFF
many	-	TRBV7-9	TRBJ2-2	TGTGCCAGCAGCTTCGACAGGTATCCCACCGGGGAGCTGTTTTTT	CASSFDRYPTGELFF
few	-	TRBV4-1	TRBJ1-1	TGCGCCAGCAGCCAAACGGGAACTGAAGCTTTCTTT	CASSQTGTEAFF
few	TRBD2	TRBV3-1	TRBJ2-5	TGTGCCAGCAGCCAAGATCCGGTGGCTAGCGGGGGGCCCAACCAAGAGACCCAGTACTTC	CASSQDPVASGGPNQETQYF
-	-	TRBV14	TRBJ2-1	TGTGCCAGCAGCCTCTACCGGTGGCTTGGGAATGAGCAGTTCTTC	CASSLYRWLGNEQFF
many	-	TRBV4-3	TRBJ1-5	TGCGCCAGCAGCCAAGATTGGGGAACCAATCAGCCCCAGCATTTT	CASSQDWGTNQPQHF
few	-	TRBV6-6	TRBJ2-7	TGTGCCAGCAGTTACAGTGACGGTAGCTCCTACGAGCAGTACTTC	CASSYSDGSSYEQYF
many	-	TRBV19	TRBJ1-5	TGTGCCAGTAGTATAGGCGGATATAGCAATCAGCCCCAGCATTTT	CASSIGGYSNQPQHF
many	TRBD1	TRBV7-8	TRBJ1-4	TGTGCCAGCAGCTTAGTTACAGGGGCGTATAATGAAAAACTGTTTTTT	CASSLVTGAYNEKLFF
many	-	TRBV7-9	TRBJ1-4	TGTGCCAGCAGCTCCGGACAGAATAATGAAAAACTGTTTTTT	CASSSGQNNEKLFF
many	-	TRBV12-5	TRBJ1-5	TGTGCTAGTGGGAGTAATCAGCCCCAGCATTTT	CASGSNQPQHF
-	-	TRBV6-5	TRBJ2-5	TGTGCCAGCACCCGTGTCTGGACCCAGTACTTC	CASTRVWTQYF
-	-	TRBV4-3	TRBJ2-7	TGCGCCAGCAGCCAAGACTGGGACAACTCCTACGAGCAGTACTTC	CASSQDWDNSYEQYF
-	-	TRBV19	TRBJ2-5	TGTGCCAGTAGTACCAACGGGATCTCAGAGACCCAGTACTTC	CASSTNGISETQYF
many	-	TRBV7-9	TRBJ2-7	TGTGCCAGCAGCCGTACTGCTGACACCACCTACGAGCAGTACTTC	CASSRTADTTYEQYF
few	-	TRBV19	TRBJ1-5	TGTGCCAGTAGTATGTCTGAATATAGCAATCAGCCCCAGCATTTT	CASSMSEYSNQPQHF
-	TRBD2	TRBV7-9	TRBJ2-3	TGTGTCAGCCTCCGACTAGCGAGCACAGATACGCAGTATTTT	CVSLRLASTDTQYF
few	-	TRBV24-1	TRBJ2-5	TGTGCCACCAGTGATTTGCCGCGGGACAGACAAGAGACCCAGTACTTC	CATSDLPRDRQETQYF
few	-	TRBV19	TRBJ2-5	TGTGCCAGTACGGGTTTAGAGAACCAAGAGACCCAGTACTTC	CASTGLENQETQYF
many	-	TRBV20-1	TRBJ2-4	TGCAGTGCTAGAGATGGAAGCGCCAGTAACATTCAGTACTTC	CSARDGSASNIQYF
few	TRBD1	TRBV5-1	TRBJ1-4	TGCGCCAGCAGCTGGACAGGGGTGGATGAAAAACTGTTTTTT	CASSWTGVDEKLFF
-	-	TRBV2	TRBJ1-1	TGTGCCAGCAGTGAAGCGTGGAACACTGAAGCTTTCTTT	CASSEAWNTEAFF
-	-	TRBV12-3/TRBV12-4	TRBJ1-4	TGTGCCAGCAGAGCCCCGGGGAACAATGAAAAACTGTTTTTT	CASRAPGNNEKLFF
-	-	TRBV28	TRBJ1-4	TGTGCCAGCAGTTTCGGACAGTGGAATGAAAAACTGTTTTTT	CASSFGQWNEKLFF
-	-	TRBV13	TRBJ2-7	TGTGCCAGCAGCTTAAAGGGAGTTTGGGTTGGCGAGCAGTACTTC	CASSLKGVWVGEQYF
few	-	TRBV20-1	TRBJ1-5	TGCAGTGCTCAAGAAGGAGGGGACCATCAGCCCCAGCATTTT	CSAQEGGDHQPQHF
many	TRBD1	TRBV3-1	TRBJ2-7	TGTGCCAGCAGCGCCCGGGACAGCCCCAGGTACGAGCAGTACTTC	CASSARDSPRYEQYF
-	-	TRBV7-6	TRBJ2-2	TGTGCCAGCCTGGGACAGAACACCGGGGAGCTGTTTTTT	CASLGQNTGELFF
-	TRBD2	TRBV28	TRBJ2-4	TGTGCCAGCAGTTTTTCTTTCGTGGGGCGGGGGGCCAAAAACATTCAGTACTTC	CASSFSFVGRGAKNIQYF
few	TRBD1	TRBV7-9	TRBJ2-5	TGTGCCAGCAGCTGGGACAGGGATCAAGAGACCCAGTACTTC	CASSWDRDQETQYF
once	-	TRBV6-2/TRBV6-3	TRBJ2-3	TGTGCCAGCAGTTACTGGCGCGGGCCCTCCAGGACAGATACGCGGTATTTT	CASSYWRGPSRTDTRYF
many	TRBD1	TRBV20-1	TRBJ2-7	TGCAGTGCTAGAGATAGTAAGGGGGCCCCTTTGTACGAGCAGTACTTC	CSARDSKGAPLYEQYF
few	-	TRBV6-1	TRBJ2-7	TGTGCCAGCAGCGCACCCCTGCAGGGTCTATTCTACGAGCAGTACTTC	CASSAPLQGLFYEQYF
many	-	TRBV4-2	TRBJ2-7	TGTGCCAGCAGCCAGGTTCAGGGAAACGAGCAGTACTTC	CASSQVQGNEQYF
many	-	TRBV24-1	TRBJ2-1	TGTGCCACCAGTGATAAGAGTGACTCCTACAATGAGCAGTTCTTC	CATSDKSDSYNEQFF
-	TRBD2	TRBV3-1	TRBJ2-1	TGTGCCAGCAGCCTAGCGGGAGGGGGGGTTACGGAGCAGTTCTTC	CASSLAGGGVTEQFF